The clone carrying this T cell receptor beta chain has a handful of counts. CDR3 length: 16 residues. Trimming removed 6 bases from V and 2 bases from J, with 18 bases in between. Germline CDR1 reads SGHTA; CDR2 reads FQGNSA. The source of the sample is a study of T-cell reconstitution after alpha-beta-depleted transplantation in children. Unique molecular identifiers were incorporated into the prepared TCRbeta library. TCRdb reanalysed the PCR reads using MiXCR and keeps one entry per CDR3 protein. The sample has 420,000 or so distinct CDR3 sequences, about a tenth seen once; the top ten hold 4.5% to 6.5%.

The chain links TRBV7-2 to TRBJ2-3, with D maybe TRBD1 (5 bases). The sample in question was PBMCs from the stem cell graft donor, obtained from the stem cell graft. The clonotype was recovered from a human donor who donated a stem cell graft to a child with acute myeloid leukemia. The CDR3 spells CASRSRGSRLTDTQYF. The CDR3, as DNA: TGTGCCAGCAGATCAAGGGGCAGCCGGCTCACAGATACGCAGTATTTT.